Listed below are T cell receptor beta chains from one sample, sequenced in a study of monozygotic twins with inflammatory bowel disease. Using the 5' RACE reads, TCRdb records one entry per CDR3 protein without DNA. In all, the sample yields some 160,000 distinct CDR3 sequences. Sequenced input: blood. The receptors stem from a human donor with ulcerative colitis or Crohn's disease, or a healthy co-twin of an affected twin (not recorded which). CDR3s include the opening cysteine and the closing phenylalanine or tryptophan.

j_gene: TRBJ1-1; v_gene: TRBV20-1; CDR3aa: CSASGLSNAEAFF
j_gene: TRBJ1-2; v_gene: TRBV10-3; CDR3aa: CAISPGVADYGYTF
j_gene: TRBJ2-5; v_gene: TRBV12-3/TRBV12-4; CDR3aa: CASSLRPRETQYF
j_gene: TRBJ1-1; v_gene: TRBV7-2; CDR3aa: CASSAARHWAFF
j_gene: TRBJ2-2; v_gene: TRBV12-3/TRBV12-4; CDR3aa: CASSTNSGSNTGELFF
j_gene: TRBJ2-2; v_gene: TRBV7-2; CDR3aa: CASSLGFSGRSGGELFF
j_gene: TRBJ2-2; v_gene: TRBV24-1; CDR3aa: CATSGPLTGELFF
j_gene: TRBJ2-5; v_gene: TRBV9; CDR3aa: CASSGTPQETQYF
j_gene: TRBJ2-1; v_gene: TRBV20-1; CDR3aa: CSARDPLAEYNEQFF
j_gene: TRBJ2-3; v_gene: TRBV3-1; CDR3aa: CASSHRWGTDTQYF
j_gene: TRBJ2-1; v_gene: TRBV3-1; CDR3aa: CASSQGNWRYNEQFF
j_gene: TRBJ2-1; v_gene: TRBV5-1; CDR3aa: CASSFVKTGGRSRVAGEQFF
j_gene: TRBJ2-7; v_gene: TRBV5-1; CDR3aa: CASSLVGGAYEQYF
j_gene: TRBJ2-1; v_gene: TRBV4-3; CDR3aa: CASSQAGLSSYNEQFF
j_gene: TRBJ2-7; v_gene: TRBV20-1; CDR3aa: CSARVSGAPYEQYF
j_gene: TRBJ2-3; v_gene: TRBV29-1; CDR3aa: CSVEPRDRTTDTQYF
j_gene: TRBJ1-1; v_gene: TRBV2; CDR3aa: CASSEAGRPEAFF
j_gene: TRBJ2-1; v_gene: TRBV6-5; CDR3aa: CASSYANFEILDEQFF
j_gene: TRBJ2-7; v_gene: TRBV5-1; CDR3aa: CASSWGQGEEQYF
j_gene: TRBJ1-1; v_gene: TRBV5-4; CDR3aa: CASSLVPLSGVNTEAFF
j_gene: TRBJ2-1; v_gene: TRBV30; CDR3aa: CAWSVTSYNEQFF
j_gene: TRBJ1-2; v_gene: TRBV3-1; CDR3aa: CASSPWGDYGYTF
j_gene: TRBJ1-2; v_gene: TRBV27; CDR3aa: CAVGPASGYTF
j_gene: TRBJ2-5; v_gene: TRBV5-1; CDR3aa: CASSLAGQEYQETQYF
j_gene: TRBJ1-2; v_gene: TRBV20-1; CDR3aa: CSARLTYGYTF
j_gene: TRBJ1-2; v_gene: TRBV13; CDR3aa: CASSSGHSLYYGYTF
j_gene: TRBJ2-3; v_gene: TRBV24-1; CDR3aa: CATSSDGTDTQYF
j_gene: TRBJ2-1; v_gene: TRBV20-1; CDR3aa: CSARDRTSGRALLF
j_gene: TRBJ2-2; v_gene: TRBV11-2; CDR3aa: CASSPGLAGVAGELFF
j_gene: TRBJ2-1; v_gene: TRBV30; CDR3aa: CAWAGTSLVNEQFF
j_gene: TRBJ2-5; v_gene: TRBV12-3/TRBV12-4; CDR3aa: CASRGLAGGTGAETQYF
j_gene: TRBJ2-7; v_gene: TRBV20-1; CDR3aa: CSARGGQAGVPYEQYF
j_gene: TRBJ1-3; v_gene: TRBV7-2; CDR3aa: CANIATGHSGNTIYF
j_gene: TRBJ2-1; v_gene: TRBV7-9; CDR3aa: CASSSGGASGRFEQFF
j_gene: TRBJ2-3; v_gene: TRBV30; CDR3aa: CAWSIGGGTDTQYF
j_gene: TRBJ2-1; v_gene: TRBV20-1; CDR3aa: CSATLANYNEQFF
j_gene: TRBJ2-6; v_gene: TRBV10-3; CDR3aa: CAIRVTLSGANVLTF
j_gene: TRBJ2-3; v_gene: TRBV10-3; CDR3aa: CAISEPGLPTTQYF
j_gene: TRBJ2-7; v_gene: TRBV4-2; CDR3aa: CASSHGRTGSSYEQYF
j_gene: TRBJ1-3; v_gene: TRBV28; CDR3aa: CASSTPGTGYRGNTIYF
j_gene: TRBJ1-2; v_gene: TRBV18; CDR3aa: CASSPADGPFYGYTF
j_gene: TRBJ1-5; v_gene: TRBV20-1; CDR3aa: CSARATLDSNQPQHF
j_gene: TRBJ2-1; v_gene: TRBV7-3; CDR3aa: CASSLEGLAGGNEQFF
j_gene: TRBJ1-5; v_gene: TRBV23-1; CDR3aa: CASSQSGQPQHF
j_gene: TRBJ1-4; v_gene: TRBV4-1; CDR3aa: CASSPDPTATKEKLFF
j_gene: TRBJ2-5; v_gene: TRBV28; CDR3aa: CASSTRPKETQYF
j_gene: TRBJ1-2; v_gene: TRBV30; CDR3aa: CAWSTFYGYTF
j_gene: TRBJ1-2; v_gene: TRBV5-6; CDR3aa: CASSLNRVYGYTF
j_gene: TRBJ1-5; v_gene: TRBV7-9; CDR3aa: CASSATAPQPQHF
j_gene: TRBJ2-1; v_gene: TRBV6-2/TRBV6-3; CDR3aa: CASSYTITKTSGRDYNEQFF